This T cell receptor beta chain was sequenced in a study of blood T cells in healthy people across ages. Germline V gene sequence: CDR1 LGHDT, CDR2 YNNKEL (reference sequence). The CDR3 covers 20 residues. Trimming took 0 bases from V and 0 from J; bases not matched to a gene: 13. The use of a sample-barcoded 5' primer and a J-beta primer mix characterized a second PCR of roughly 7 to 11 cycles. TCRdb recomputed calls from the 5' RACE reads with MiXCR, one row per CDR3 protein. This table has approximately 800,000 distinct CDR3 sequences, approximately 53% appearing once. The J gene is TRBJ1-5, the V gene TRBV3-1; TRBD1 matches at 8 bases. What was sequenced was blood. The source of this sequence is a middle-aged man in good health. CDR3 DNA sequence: TGTGCCAGCAGCCAAGAGAAAGATGCCGGACAGGGATATAGCAATCAGCCCCAGCATTTT. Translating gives CASSQEKDAGQGYSNQPQHF.